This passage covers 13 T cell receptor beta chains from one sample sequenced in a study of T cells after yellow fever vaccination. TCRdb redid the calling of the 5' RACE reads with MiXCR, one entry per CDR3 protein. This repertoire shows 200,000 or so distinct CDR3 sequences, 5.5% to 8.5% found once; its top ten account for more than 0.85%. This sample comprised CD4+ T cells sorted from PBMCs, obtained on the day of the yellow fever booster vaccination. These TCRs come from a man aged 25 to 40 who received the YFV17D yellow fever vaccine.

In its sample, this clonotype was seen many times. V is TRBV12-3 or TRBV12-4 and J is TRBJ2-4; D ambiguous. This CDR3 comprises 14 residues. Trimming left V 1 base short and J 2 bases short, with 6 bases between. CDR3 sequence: CASSLESTKNIQYF. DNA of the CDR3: TGTGCCAGCAGTTTAGAGTCCACCAAAAACATTCAGTACTTC.

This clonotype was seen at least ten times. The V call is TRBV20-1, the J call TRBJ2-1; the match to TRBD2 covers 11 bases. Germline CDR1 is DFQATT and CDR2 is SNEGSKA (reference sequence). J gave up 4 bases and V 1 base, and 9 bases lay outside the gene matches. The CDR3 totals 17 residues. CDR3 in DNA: TGCAGTGCTAGAGCTCGAACTAGCGGGAGTATTTACAATGAGCAGTTCTTC. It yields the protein CSARARTSGSIYNEQFF.

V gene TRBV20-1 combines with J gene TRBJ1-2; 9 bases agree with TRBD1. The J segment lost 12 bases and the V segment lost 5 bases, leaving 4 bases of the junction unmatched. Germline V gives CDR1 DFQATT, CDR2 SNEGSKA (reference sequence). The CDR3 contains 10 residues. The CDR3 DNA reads TGCAGTGCTCGGACAGGGGTCAACACCTTC. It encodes CSARTGVNTF.

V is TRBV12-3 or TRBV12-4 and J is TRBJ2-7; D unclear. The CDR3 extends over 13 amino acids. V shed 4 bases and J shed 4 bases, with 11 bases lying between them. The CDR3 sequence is CASSSRPSYEQYF. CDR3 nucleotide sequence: TGTGCCAGCAGTTCGCGACCCTCTTACGAGCAGTACTTC.

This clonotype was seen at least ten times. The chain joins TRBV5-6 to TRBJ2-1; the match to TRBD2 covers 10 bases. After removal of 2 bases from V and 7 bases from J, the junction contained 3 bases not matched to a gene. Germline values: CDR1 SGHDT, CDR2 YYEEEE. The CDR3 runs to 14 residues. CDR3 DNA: TGTGCCAGCAGCTTCCCGGGACTAGCGAATGAGCAGTTCTTC. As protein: CASSFPGLANEQFF.

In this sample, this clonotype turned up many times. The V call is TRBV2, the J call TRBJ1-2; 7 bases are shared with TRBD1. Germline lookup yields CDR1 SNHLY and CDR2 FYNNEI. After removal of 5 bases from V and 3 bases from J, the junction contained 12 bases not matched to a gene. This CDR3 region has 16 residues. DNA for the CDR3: TGTGCCAGCAGTAGAACGGGACAGCCAGTGGACTATGGCTACACCTTC. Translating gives CASSRTGQPVDYGYTF.

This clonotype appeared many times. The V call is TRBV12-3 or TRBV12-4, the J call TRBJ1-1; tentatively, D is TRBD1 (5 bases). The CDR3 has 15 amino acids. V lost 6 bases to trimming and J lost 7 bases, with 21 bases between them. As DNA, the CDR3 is TGTGCCAGCAGCCGCCCAGGGACCCTGAGCGATGAAGCTTTCTTT. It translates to CASSRPGTLSDEAFF.

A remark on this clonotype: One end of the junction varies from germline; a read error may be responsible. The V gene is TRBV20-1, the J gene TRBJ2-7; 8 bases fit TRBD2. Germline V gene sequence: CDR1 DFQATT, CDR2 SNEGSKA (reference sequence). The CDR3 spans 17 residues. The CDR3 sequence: CCARERPLLAVSYEQYF. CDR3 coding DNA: TGCTGTGCTAGAGAGAGACCCTTACTAGCGGTCTCCTACGAGCAGTACTTC.

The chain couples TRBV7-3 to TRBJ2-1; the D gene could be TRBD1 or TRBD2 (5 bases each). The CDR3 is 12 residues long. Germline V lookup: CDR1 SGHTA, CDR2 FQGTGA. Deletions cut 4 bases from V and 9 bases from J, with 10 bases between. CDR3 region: CASSSTGLEQFF. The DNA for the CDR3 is TGTGCCAGCAGCTCCACGGGGCTTGAGCAGTTCTTC.

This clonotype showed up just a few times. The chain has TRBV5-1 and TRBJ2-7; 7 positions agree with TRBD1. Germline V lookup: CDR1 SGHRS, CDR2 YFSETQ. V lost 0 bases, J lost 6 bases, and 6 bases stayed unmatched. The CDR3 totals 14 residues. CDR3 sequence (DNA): TGCGCCAGCAGCTTGGCTGGACAGGTAGCCGAGCAGTACTTC. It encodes CASSLAGQVAEQYF.

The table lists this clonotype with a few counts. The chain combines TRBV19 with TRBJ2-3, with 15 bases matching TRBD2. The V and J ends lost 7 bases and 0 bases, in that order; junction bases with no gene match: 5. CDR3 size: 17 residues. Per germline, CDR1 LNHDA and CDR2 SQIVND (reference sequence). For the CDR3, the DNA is TGTGCCAGTACCCGGACTAGCGGGAGGGTGAGCACAGATACGCAGTATTTT. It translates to CASTRTSGRVSTDTQYF.

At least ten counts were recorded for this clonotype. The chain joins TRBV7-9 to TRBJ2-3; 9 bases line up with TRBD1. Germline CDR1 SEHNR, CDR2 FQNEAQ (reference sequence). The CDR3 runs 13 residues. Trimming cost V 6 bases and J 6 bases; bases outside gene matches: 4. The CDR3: CASRQGAFDTQYF. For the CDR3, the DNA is TGTGCCAGCAGACAGGGGGCTTTCGATACGCAGTATTTT.

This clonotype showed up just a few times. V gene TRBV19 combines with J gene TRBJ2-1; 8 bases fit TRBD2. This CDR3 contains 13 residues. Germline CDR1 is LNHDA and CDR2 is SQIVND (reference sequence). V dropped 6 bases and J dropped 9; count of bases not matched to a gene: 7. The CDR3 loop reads CASSSGRWAEQFF. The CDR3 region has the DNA TGTGCCAGTAGCAGCGGGAGATGGGCTGAGCAGTTCTTC.